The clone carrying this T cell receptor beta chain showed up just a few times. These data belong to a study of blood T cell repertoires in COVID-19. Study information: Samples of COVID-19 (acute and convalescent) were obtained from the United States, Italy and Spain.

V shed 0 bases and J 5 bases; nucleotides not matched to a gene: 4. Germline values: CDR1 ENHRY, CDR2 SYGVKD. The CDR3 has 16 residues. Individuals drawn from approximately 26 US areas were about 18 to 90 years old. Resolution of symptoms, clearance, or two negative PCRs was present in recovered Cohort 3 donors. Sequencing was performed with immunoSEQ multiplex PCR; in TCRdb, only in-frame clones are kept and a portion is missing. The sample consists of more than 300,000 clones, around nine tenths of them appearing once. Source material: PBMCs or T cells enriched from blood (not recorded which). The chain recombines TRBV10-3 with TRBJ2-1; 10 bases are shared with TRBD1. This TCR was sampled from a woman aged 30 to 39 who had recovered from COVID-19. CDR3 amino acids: CAISESGQGPDNEQFF. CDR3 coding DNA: TGTGCCATCAGTGAGTCGGGACAGGGGCCAGACAATGAGCAGTTCTTC.